This T cell receptor beta chain was profiled in a study of T cells in Graves' hyperthyroidism and ophthalmopathy. Graves' hyperthyroidism qualified as stable when ophthalmopathy did not progress within 18 months. General study findings and limits: From stable hyperthyroidism, ophthalmopathy was set apart by a 13 V-J model.

This clonotype was detected ten times or more. Its antigen is unidentified. With 5 bases removed from V and 7 bases from J, the gap between germline ends came to 17 bases. This CDR3 comprises 14 residues. Amplification of TCR beta CDR3 regions used RNA as the template. Using the HTBI primer set, a first-round RT-PCR was run on the TCR CDR3. TCRdb called the multiplex PCR reads again in MiXCR, with one record for every CDR3 protein. This table has around 420,000 distinct CDR3 sequences, 15% to 18% appearing once. This TCR came from a woman aged 18-29 years with Graves' hyperthyroidism. The material sequenced was blood. The chain couples TRBV12-3 or TRBV12-4 to TRBJ1-2, with D unclear. The CDR3 DNA reads TGTGCCAGCAGTCCGATCCCAGAGCCGGGTGGCTACACCTTC. This encodes CASSPIPEPGGYTF.